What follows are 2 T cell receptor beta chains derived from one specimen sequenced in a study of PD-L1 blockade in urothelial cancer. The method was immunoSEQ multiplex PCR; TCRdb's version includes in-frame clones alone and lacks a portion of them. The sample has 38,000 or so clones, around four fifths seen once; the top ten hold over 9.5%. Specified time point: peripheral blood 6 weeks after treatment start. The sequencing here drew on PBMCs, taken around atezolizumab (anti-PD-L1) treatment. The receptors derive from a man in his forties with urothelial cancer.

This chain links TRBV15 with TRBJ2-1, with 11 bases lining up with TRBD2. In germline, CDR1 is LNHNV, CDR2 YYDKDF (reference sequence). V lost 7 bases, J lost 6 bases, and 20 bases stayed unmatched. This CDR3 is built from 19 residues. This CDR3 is CATNINLGNLAGGGNEQFF. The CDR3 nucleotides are TGTGCCACCAACATAAATCTGGGTAACCTAGCGGGAGGAGGCAATGAGCAGTTCTTC.

This CDR3 reads CATSRTSGRSGEQYF. In DNA, the CDR3 is TGTGCCACCAGCCGGACTAGCGGGAGGAGTGGTGAGCAGTACTTC. This chain connects TRBV15 to TRBJ2-7, with 14 bases aligning to TRBD2. CDR1 is LNHNV and CDR2 is YYDKDF in the germline V gene (reference sequence). This CDR3 contains 15 residues. V shed 5 bases and J 7 bases; nucleotides not matched to a gene: 7.